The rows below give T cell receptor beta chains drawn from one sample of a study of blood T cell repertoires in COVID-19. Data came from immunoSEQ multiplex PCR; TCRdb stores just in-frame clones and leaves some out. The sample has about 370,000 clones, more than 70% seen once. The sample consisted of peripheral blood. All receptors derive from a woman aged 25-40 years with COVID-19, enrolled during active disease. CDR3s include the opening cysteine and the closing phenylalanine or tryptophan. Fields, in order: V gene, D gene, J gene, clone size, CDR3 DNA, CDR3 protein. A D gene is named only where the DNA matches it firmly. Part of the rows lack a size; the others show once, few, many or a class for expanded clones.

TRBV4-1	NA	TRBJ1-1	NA	TGCGCCAGCAGCCAAGAAAGGGCGGAGGGGCTCGCTGAAGCTTTCTTT	CASSQERAEGLAEAFF
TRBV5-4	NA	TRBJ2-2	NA	TGTGCCAGCAGCCATATAAGACAGGGAGGTCTAACCGGGGAGCTGTTTTTT	CASSHIRQGGLTGELFF
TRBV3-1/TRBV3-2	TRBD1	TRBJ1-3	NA	TGTGCCAGCAGCCAAGACCACAGGGGCGGAAACACCATATATTTT	CASSQDHRGGNTIYF
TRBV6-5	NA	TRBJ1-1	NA	TGTGCCAGCAGTTACAAGGGCAGGGCGAACACTGAAGCTTTCTTT	CASSYKGRANTEAFF
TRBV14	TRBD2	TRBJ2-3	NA	TGTGCCAGCAGCCCCCTAGCGGGAGGGAGAACAGATACGCAGTATTTT	CASSPLAGGRTDTQYF
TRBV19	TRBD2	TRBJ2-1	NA	TGTGCCAGTAGTTCACGGGGGGGACTAGCTTCAGATGAGCAGTTCTTC	CASSSRGGLASDEQFF
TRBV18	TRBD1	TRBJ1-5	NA	TGTGCCAGCTCACCACCGGGACAGGGTAATCAGCCCCAGCATTTT	CASSPPGQGNQPQHF
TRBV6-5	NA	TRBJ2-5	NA	TGTGCCAGCAGGTCGGATCCAGGCCAAGAGACCCAGTACTTC	CASRSDPGQETQYF
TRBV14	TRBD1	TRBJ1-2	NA	TGTGCCAGCAGCCTGGGGACAGCCGCCTATGGCTACACCTTC	CASSLGTAAYGYTF
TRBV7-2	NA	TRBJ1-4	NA	TGTGCCAGCAGCTTAGACGGGTCACTCCTCCTTGAAAAACTGTTTTTT	CASSLDGSLLLEKLFF
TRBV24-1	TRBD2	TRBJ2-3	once	TGTGCCACCAGTGTTGGGTCTAGCGGGAGGATGGATACGCAGTATTTT	CATSVGSSGRMDTQYF
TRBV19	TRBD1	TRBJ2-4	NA	TGTGCCAGTAGTATAGGGCCGGGACAGGGGGCCTCGGCCAAAAATATTCAGTACTTC	CASSIGPGQGASAKNIQYF
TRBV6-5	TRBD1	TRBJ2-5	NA	TGTGCCAGCAGTCCCCGGACAGGGGCCGGAAAGACCCAGTACTTC	CASSPRTGAGKTQYF
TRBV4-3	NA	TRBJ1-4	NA	TGCGCCAGCAGCCAAGAACAAGGGGTGGCTGAAAAACTGTTTTTT	CASSQEQGVAEKLFF
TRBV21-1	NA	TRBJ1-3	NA	TGTGCCTGTAGCTCTGGAAACACCATATATTTT	CACSSGNTIYF
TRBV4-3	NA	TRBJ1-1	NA	TGCGCCAGCAGCCAAGTACTCGACACAGTGAACACTGAAGCTTTCTTT	CASSQVLDTVNTEAFF
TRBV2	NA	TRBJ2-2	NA	TGTGCCAGCAGTGACAGGGGAAGAACCGGGGAGCTGTTTTTT	CASSDRGRTGELFF
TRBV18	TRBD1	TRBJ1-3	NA	TGTGCCAGCTCACTTACCCTGACAGGGGTAGGAAACACCATATATTTT	CASSLTLTGVGNTIYF
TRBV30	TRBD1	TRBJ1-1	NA	TGTGCCTGGAGCAAACCGGGACAGGGTCGGACTGAAGCTTTCTTT	CAWSKPGQGRTEAFF
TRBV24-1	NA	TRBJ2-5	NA	TGTGCCACCAGTGATTCAGGGGGGCTGCAAGAGACCCAGTACTTC	CATSDSGGLQETQYF
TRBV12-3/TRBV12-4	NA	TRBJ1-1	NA	TGTGCCAGCTTCAGGTCGATGAACACTGAAGCTTTCTTT	CASFRSMNTEAFF
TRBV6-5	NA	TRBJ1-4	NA	TGTGCCAGCAGTTACCTCGATCCTAAGCGGGAAAAACTGTTTTTT	CASSYLDPKREKLFF
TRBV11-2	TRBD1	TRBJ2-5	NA	TGTGCCAGCAGCTCGCTCCCGGACAGGGGCGGACACCGTACCCAGTACTTC	CASSSLPDRGGHRTQYF
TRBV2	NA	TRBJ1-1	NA	TGTGCCAGCAGTGAGGCCGGGGAATACACTGAAGCTTTCTTT	CASSEAGEYTEAFF
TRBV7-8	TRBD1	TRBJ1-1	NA	TGTGCCAGCAGTTTCCGAACAGGGGTTGACACTGAAGCTTTCTTT	CASSFRTGVDTEAFF
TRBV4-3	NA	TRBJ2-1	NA	TGCGCCAGCAGCCAAGATATACTAGCTTTCAATGAGCAGTTCTTC	CASSQDILAFNEQFF
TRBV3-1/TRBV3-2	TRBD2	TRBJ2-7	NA	TGTGCCAGCAGCCAAGATCCCCCGGCGGGGGATGGTGGCGAGCAGTACTTC	CASSQDPPAGDGGEQYF
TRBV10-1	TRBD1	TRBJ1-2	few	TGCGCCAGCAGTGCGGAGATGACCGGGACAGACCTCTATGGCTACACCTTC	CASSAEMTGTDLYGYTF
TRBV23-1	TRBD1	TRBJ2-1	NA	TGCGCCAGCAGTGGAAGGCGTGAGACAGGGACCCCCGGACCCTACAATGAGCAGTTCTTC	CASSGRRETGTPGPYNEQFF
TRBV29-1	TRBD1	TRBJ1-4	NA	TGCAGCGTTGCCGGGACAGGGGACGAAAAACTGTTTTTT	CSVAGTGDEKLFF
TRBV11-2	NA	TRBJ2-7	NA	TGTGCCAGCAGCCCTGACGGGGGCTACGAGCAGTACTTC	CASSPDGGYEQYF
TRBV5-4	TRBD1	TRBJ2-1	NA	TGTGCCAGCAGCTTGGACAGGGGGAATGAGCAGTTCTTC	CASSLDRGNEQFF
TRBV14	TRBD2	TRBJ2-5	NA	TGTGCCAGCAGCTGGGGAGCGGGGGGGATGGAGACCCAGTACTTC	CASSWGAGGMETQYF
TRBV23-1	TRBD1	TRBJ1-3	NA	TGCGCCAGCAGTCAACCACCGGGACAGGGCCCCTCTGGAAACACCATATATTTT	CASSQPPGQGPSGNTIYF
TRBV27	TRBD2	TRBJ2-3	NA	TGTGCCAGCAGCCGGACTAGCGGGAGGTTAGATACGCAGTATTTT	CASSRTSGRLDTQYF
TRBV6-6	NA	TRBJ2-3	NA	TGTGCCAGCAGTCAGCTGGATACGCAGTATTTT	CASSQLDTQYF
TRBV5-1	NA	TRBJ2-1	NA	TGCGCCAGCAGCTTGTCCCCCGGAGACGGATACAATGAGCAGTTCTTC	CASSLSPGDGYNEQFF
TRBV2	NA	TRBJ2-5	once	TGTGCCAGCAGTGAAATGGTCGGAGTAGAGACCCAGTACTTC	CASSEMVGVETQYF
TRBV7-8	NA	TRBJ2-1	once	TGTGCCAGCAGCTTAGCCCACTACAATGAGCAGTTCTTC	CASSLAHYNEQFF
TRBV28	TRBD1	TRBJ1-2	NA	TGTGCCAGCAGTTTCTCCGGGACAGGGACAGCCCTTGGCTACACCTTC	CASSFSGTGTALGYTF
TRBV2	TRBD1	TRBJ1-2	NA	TGTGCCAGCAGGCCACCGGGACAGAGAAATGGCTACACCTTC	CASRPPGQRNGYTF
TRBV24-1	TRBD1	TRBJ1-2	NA	TGTGCCACCAGTGGAACAGGGGGCTGGGGCTACACCTTC	CATSGTGGWGYTF